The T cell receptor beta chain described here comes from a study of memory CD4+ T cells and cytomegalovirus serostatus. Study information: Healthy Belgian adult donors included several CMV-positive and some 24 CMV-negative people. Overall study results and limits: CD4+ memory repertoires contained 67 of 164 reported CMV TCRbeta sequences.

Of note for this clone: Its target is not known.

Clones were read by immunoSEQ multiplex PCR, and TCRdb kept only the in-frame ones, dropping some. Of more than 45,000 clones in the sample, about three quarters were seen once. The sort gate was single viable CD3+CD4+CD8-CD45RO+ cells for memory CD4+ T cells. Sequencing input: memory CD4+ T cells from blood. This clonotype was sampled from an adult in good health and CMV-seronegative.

CDR3 nucleotides: TGTGCCAGCAGACGACCGGACAGGGGTGGAGGCTACACCTTC. It translates to CASRRPDRGGGYTF. This chain connects TRBV7-2 to TRBJ1-2; 9 bases fit TRBD1. J lost 8 bases, V lost 6 bases, and 10 bases had no gene match. Germline V gene data show CDR1 as SGHTA and CDR2 as FQGNSA. This CDR3 has 14 amino acids.